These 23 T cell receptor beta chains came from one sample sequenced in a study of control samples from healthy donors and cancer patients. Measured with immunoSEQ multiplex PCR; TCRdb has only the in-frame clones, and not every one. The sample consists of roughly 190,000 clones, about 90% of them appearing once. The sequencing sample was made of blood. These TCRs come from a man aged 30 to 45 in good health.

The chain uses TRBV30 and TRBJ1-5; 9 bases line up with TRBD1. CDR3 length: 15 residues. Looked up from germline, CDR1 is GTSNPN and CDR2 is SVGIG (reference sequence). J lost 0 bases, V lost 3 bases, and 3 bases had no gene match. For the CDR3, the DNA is TGTGCCTGGAGCGGGACAGGGTATAGCAATCAGCCCCAGCATTTT. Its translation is CAWSGTGYSNQPQHF.

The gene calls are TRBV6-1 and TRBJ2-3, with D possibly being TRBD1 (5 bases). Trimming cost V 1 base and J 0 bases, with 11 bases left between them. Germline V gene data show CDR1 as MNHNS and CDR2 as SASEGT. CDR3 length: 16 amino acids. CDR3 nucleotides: TGTGCCAGCAGTGAAGGACAGCATTCTAGCACAGATACGCAGTATTTT. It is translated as CASSEGQHSSTDTQYF.

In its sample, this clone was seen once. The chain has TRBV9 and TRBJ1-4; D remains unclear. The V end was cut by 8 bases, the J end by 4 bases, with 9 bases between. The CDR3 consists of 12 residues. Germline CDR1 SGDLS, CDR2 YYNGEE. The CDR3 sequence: CASPASNEKLFF. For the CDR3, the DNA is TGTGCCAGTCCAGCCAGTAATGAAAAACTGTTTTTT.

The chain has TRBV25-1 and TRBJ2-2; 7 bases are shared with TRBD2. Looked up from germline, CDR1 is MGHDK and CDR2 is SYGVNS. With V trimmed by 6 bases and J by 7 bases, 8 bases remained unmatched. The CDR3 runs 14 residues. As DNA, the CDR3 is TGTGCCAGCAGCCCGGGGGGAAACGGCGGGGAGCTGTTTTTT. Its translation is CASSPGGNGGELFF.

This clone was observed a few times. The CDR3 DNA is TGCGCCAGCAGCTTGGTTGCACCCATGAACACTGAAGCTTTCTTT. Residues: CASSLVAPMNTEAFF. The chain carries TRBV5-1 and TRBJ1-1; D not resolved. This CDR3 contains 15 residues. V lost 0 bases and J 0 bases, leaving 9 bases between the germline ends. Germline loops: CDR1 SGHRS, CDR2 YFSETQ.

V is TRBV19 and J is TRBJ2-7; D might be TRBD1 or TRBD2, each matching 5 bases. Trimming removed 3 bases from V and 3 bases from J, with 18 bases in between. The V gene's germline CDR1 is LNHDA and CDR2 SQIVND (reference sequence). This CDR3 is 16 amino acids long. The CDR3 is CASSMTTKGTFYEQYF. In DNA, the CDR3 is TGTGCCAGTAGTATGACGACGAAAGGGACGTTCTACGAGCAGTACTTC.

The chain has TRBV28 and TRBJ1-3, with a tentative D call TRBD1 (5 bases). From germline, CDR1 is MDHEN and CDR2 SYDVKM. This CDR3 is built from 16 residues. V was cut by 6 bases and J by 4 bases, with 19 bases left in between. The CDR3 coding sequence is TGTGCCAGCAGGCCCGGGACCCCCAACGTGGGAAACACCATATATTTT. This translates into CASRPGTPNVGNTIYF.

The CDR3 protein is CASSYTGKTEAFF. The CDR3 nucleotides read TGTGCCAGCAGTTACACAGGGAAGACTGAAGCTTTCTTT. The rearrangement links TRBV6-5 to TRBJ1-1; weak D call: TRBD1 (6 bases). Per the germline V gene, CDR1 is MNHEY and CDR2 is SVGAGI. Between the trimmed V and J ends, which lost 2 bases and 5 bases, there was a span of 9 bases. This CDR3 has 13 amino acids.

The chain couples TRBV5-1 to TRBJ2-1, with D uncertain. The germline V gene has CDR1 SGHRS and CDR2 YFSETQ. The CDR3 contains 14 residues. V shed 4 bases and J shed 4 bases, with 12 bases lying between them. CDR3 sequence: CASSPTTGYNEQFF. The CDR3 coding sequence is TGCGCCAGCAGCCCGACCACTGGGTACAATGAGCAGTTCTTC.

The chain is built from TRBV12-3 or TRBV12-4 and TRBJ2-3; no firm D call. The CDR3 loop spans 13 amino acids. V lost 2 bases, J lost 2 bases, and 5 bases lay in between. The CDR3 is CASSLTNTDTQYF. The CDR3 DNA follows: TGTGCCAGCAGTTTAACAAACACAGATACGCAGTATTTT.

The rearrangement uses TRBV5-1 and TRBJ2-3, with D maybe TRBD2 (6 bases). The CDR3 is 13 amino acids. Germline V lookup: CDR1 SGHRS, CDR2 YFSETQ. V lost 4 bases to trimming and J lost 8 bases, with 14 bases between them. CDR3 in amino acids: CASSPGEVATQYF. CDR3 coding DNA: TGCGCCAGCAGCCCGGGAGAAGTGGCTACGCAGTATTTT.

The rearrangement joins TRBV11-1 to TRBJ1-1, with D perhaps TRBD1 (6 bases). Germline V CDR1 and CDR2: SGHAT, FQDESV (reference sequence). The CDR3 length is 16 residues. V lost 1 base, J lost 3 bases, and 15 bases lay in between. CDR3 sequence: CASSLVGTHRDTEAFF. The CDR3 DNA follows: TGTGCCAGCAGCTTAGTGGGGACCCACAGGGACACTGAAGCTTTCTTT. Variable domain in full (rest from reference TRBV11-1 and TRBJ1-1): EAEVAQSPRYKITEKSQAVAFWCDPISGHATLYWYRQILGQGPELLVQFQDESVVDDSQLPKDRFSAERLKGVDSTLKIQPAELGDSAMYLCASSLVGTHRDTEAFFGQGTRLTVV.

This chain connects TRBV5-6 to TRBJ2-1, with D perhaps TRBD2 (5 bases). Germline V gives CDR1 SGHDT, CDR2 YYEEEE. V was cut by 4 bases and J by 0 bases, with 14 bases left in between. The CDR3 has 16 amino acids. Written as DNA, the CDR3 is TGTGCCAGCAGCCCGCGACTATCGAGCTCCTACAATGAGCAGTTCTTC. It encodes CASSPRLSSSYNEQFF.

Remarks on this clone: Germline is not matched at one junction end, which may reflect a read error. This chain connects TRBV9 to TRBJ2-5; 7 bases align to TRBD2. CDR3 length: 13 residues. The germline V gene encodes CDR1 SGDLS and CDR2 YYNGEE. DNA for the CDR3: TGTGCCAGCAGTGTAGCGGGCCAAGAGACCCAGTACTTC. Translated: CASSVAGQETQYF.

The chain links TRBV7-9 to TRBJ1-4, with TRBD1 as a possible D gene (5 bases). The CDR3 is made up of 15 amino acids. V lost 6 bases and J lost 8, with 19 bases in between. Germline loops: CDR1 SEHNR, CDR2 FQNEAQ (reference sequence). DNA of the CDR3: TGTGCCAGCAGTATTGGTTCAGGGTTTGGAGAAAAACTGTTTTTT. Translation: CASSIGSGFGEKLFF.

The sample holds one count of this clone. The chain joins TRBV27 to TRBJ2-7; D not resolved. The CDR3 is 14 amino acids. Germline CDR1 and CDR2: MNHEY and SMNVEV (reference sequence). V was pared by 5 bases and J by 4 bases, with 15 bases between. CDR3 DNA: TGTGCCAGCAGTCGGACGGGTGTAAGGTACGAGCAGTACTTC. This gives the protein CASSRTGVRYEQYF.

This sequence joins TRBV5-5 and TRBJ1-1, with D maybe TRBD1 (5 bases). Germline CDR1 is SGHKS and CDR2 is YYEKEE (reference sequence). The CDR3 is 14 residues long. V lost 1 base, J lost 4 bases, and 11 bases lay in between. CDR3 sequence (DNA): TGTGCCAGCAGCTTGATATGGGGGAGCACTGAAGCTTTCTTT. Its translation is CASSLIWGSTEAFF. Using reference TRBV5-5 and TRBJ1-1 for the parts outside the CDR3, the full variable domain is DAGVTQSPTHLIKTRGQQVTLRCSPISGHKSVSWYQQVLGQGPQFIFQYYEKEERGRGNFPDRFSARQFPNYSSELNVNALLLGDSALYLCASSLIWGSTEAFFGQGTRLTVV.

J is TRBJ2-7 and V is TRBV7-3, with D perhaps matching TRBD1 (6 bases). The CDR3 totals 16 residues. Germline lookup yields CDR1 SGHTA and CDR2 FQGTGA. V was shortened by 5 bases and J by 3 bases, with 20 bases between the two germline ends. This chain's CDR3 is CASSPGLGQQIYEQYF. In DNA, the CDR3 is TGTGCCAGCAGCCCGGGTCTAGGACAGCAGATCTACGAGCAGTACTTC.

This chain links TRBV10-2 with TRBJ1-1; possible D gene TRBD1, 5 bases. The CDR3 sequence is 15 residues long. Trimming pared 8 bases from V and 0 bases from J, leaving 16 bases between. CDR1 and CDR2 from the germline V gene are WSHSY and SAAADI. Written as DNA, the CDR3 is TGCGCCAGCTCCCCGGGCAGGGCCATGAACACTGAAGCTTTCTTT. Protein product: CASSPGRAMNTEAFF.

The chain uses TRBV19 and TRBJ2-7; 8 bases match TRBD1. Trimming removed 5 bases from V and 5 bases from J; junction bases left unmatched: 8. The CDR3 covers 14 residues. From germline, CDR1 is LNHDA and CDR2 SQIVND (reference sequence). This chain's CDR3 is CASSDRGKRDEQYF. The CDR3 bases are TGTGCCAGTAGTGACAGGGGAAAAAGGGACGAGCAGTACTTC.

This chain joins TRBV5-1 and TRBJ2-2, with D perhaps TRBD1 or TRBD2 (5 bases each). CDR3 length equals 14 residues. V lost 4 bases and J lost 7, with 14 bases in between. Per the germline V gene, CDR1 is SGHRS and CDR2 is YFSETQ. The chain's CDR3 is CASSRDGPFGELFF. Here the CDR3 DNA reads TGCGCCAGCAGCAGGGACGGTCCTTTCGGGGAGCTGTTTTTT.

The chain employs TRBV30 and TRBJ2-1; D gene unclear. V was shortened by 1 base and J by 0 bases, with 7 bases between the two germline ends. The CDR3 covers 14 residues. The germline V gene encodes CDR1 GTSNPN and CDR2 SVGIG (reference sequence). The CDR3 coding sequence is TGTGCCTGGAGTGAGGGCTTCTCCTACAATGAGCAGTTCTTC. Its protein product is CAWSEGFSYNEQFF.

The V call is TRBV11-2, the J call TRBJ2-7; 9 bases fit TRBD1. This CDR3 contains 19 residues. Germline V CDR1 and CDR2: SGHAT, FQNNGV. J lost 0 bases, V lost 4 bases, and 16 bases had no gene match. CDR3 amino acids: CASSSPGTGTKGGSYEQYF. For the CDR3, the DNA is TGTGCCAGCAGCTCCCCCGGGACAGGGACCAAAGGGGGCTCCTACGAGCAGTACTTC.